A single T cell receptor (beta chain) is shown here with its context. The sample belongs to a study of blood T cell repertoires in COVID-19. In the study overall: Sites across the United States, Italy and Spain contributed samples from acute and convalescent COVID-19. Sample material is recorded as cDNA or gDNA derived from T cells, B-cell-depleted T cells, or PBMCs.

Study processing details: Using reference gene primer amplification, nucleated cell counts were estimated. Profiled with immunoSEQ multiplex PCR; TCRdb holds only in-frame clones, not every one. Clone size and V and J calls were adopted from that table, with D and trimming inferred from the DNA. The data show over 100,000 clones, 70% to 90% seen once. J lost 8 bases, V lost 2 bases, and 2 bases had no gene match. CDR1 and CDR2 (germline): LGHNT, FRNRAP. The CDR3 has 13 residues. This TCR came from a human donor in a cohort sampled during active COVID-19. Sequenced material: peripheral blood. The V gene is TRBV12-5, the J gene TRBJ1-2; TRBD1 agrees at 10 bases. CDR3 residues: CASGLLGQGGYTF. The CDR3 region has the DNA TGTGCTAGTGGTTTGTTGGGACAGGGGGGCTACACCTTC.